This is a list of T cell receptor beta chains from one sample in a study of response to subunit inactivated influenza vaccine. TCRdb itself ran the RT-PCR reads through MiXCR, one entry per CDR3 protein. The repertoire holds around 480,000 distinct CDR3 sequences, roughly 11% seen once, with about 12% in the top ten. This material consisted of PBMCs from blood, taken 45 days after vaccination. The receptors were gathered from a man aged 50 to 59 who received an inactivated influenza vaccine. The CDR3 runs from the conserved cysteine through the conserved F or W. The order of the fields is CDR3 protein, V gene.

CDR3aa: CASTPTRVFVSYEQYF
v_gene: TRBV7-8

CDR3aa: CAWSVSHNEQFF
v_gene: TRBV30

CDR3aa: CASSVGTRGSEQYF
v_gene: TRBV9

CDR3aa: CASSPGTEGGPQHF
v_gene: TRBV5-1

CDR3aa: CASRQREAHEQYF
v_gene: TRBV27

CDR3aa: CASSQVSVHEQFF
v_gene: TRBV3-1

CDR3aa: CASSQAAGFYGYTF
v_gene: TRBV4-3

CDR3aa: CASSAARTGRLEQYF
v_gene: TRBV7-8

CDR3aa: CSAHSAPWEKLFF
v_gene: TRBV20-1

CDR3aa: CASSFVGLAKNIQYF
v_gene: TRBV27

CDR3aa: CASSSGQGATTGELFF
v_gene: TRBV7-2

CDR3aa: CASSPRQVPTTGELFF
v_gene: TRBV3-1

CDR3aa: CASGLGGVSSQYF
v_gene: TRBV12-5

CDR3aa: CASRYGQGGHNSPLHF
v_gene: TRBV5-1

CDR3aa: CASTWEGRRPDTQYF
v_gene: TRBV5-1

CDR3aa: CASSLTLTVREIHEQYF
v_gene: TRBV11-2

CDR3aa: CASSQGAGRYGYTF
v_gene: TRBV14

CDR3aa: CATRELAGEPGFF
v_gene: TRBV7-9

CDR3aa: CASSLVGVRGVDTQYF
v_gene: TRBV7-6

CDR3aa: CASSLQGAGEPQHF
v_gene: TRBV5-1

CDR3aa: CAWLGQGQETYEQYF
v_gene: TRBV30

CDR3aa: CSAGAGRDAFF
v_gene: TRBV20-1

CDR3aa: CASSPRDGGGTEAFF
v_gene: TRBV5-1

CDR3aa: CASSYEGARIPGELFF
v_gene: TRBV6-5

CDR3aa: CSARDYRDSNQPQHF
v_gene: TRBV20-1